Included here is one TCR beta chain sequence, with context. Its antigen is undetermined. Using immunoSEQ multiplex PCR, the repertoire was profiled, and TCRdb retains in-frame clones only, with some absent. The top ten hold roughly 1.5% of the sample, which has 980,000 or so clones, more than 75% seen once. In germline, CDR1 is MGHRA, CDR2 YSYEKL. This CDR3 contains 14 residues. V was pared by 1 base and J by 2 bases, with 8 bases between. The sample comes from a study of shared clonotypes between healthy human individuals. Study conclusions and caveats: At large depth, rarefaction still showed sorted-subset sequencing to be incomplete. Few donors restricted represented genetic and exposure-history diversity.

The receptor's source is a man aged 18 to 29 in good health. Specimen: memory CD4+ T cells sorted from blood. Noted subset: CD45RA-negative fraction. The rearrangement joins TRBV4-1 to TRBJ1-2, with TRBD1 as a possible D gene (6 bases). CDR3 amino acids: CASSQGGTNYGYTF. DNA of the CDR3: TGCGCCAGCAGCCAAGGCGGGACAAACTATGGCTACACCTTC.